This T cell receptor beta chain was retrieved from a study of blood T cell repertoires in COVID-19. The wider study: COVID-19 samples, acute and convalescent, were from the United States, Italy and Spain.

V lost 6 bases and J 7 bases, leaving 12 bases between the germline ends. Per germline, CDR1 MNHNS and CDR2 SASEGT. The CDR3 has 12 residues. A PCR-confirmed or clinician-diagnosed COVID-19 case had contacted exposed participants within 2 weeks of entry. Source study methods: Reference gene primer amplification gave estimated nucleated cell counts. Measured with immunoSEQ multiplex PCR; TCRdb has only the in-frame clones, and not every one. V, J and clone size are taken as reported in that table, and D and trimming were inferred from the DNA itself. The sample lists 200,000 to 250,000 clones; around 82% were seen once.

V gene TRBV6-1 combines with J gene TRBJ1-2, with D unclear. Sequenced sample: PBMCs or T cells enriched from blood (not recorded which). This sequence was found in a woman aged 50 to 60 who had been exposed to COVID-19. The CDR3 loop reads CASSPDSAGYTF. The CDR3 DNA sequence: TGTGCCAGCAGCCCAGATTCCGCTGGCTACACCTTC.